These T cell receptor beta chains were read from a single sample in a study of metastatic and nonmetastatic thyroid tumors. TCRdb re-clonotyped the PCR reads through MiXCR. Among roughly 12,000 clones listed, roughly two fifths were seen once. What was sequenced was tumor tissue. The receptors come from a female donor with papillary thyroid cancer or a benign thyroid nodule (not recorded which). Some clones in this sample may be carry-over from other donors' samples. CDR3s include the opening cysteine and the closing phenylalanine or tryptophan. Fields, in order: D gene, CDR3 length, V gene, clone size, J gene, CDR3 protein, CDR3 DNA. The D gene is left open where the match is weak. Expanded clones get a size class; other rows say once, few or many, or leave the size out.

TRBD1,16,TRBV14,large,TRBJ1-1,CASSQDRLTGVTEAFF,TGTGCCAGCAGCCAAGATCGCTTGACAGGGGTAACTGAAGCTTTCTTT
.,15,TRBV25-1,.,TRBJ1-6,CASSEFAGTSSPLHF,TGTGCCAGCAGTGAATTTGCCGGGACAAGTTCACCCCTCCACTTT
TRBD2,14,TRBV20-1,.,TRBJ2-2,CSARGLADTGELFF,TGCAGTGCTAGGGGACTAGCTGACACCGGGGAGCTGTTTTTT
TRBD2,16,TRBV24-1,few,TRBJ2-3,CATSDTPGLGPDTQYF,TGTGCCACCAGTGATACACCGGGACTAGGGCCAGATACGCAGTATTTT
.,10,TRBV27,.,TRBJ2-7,CASPDAEQYF,TGTGCCAGCCCGGATGCCGAGCAGTACTTC
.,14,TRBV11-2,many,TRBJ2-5,CASSSEWREETQYF,TGTGCCAGCAGCTCAGAATGGAGAGAAGAGACCCAGTACTTC
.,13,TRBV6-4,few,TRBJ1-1,CASSVTVNTEAFF,TGTGCCAGCAGTGTGACAGTGAACACTGAAGCTTTCTTT
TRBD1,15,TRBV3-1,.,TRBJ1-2,CASSRTGGTHYGYTF,TGTGCCAGCAGCCGGACAGGGGGTACACACTATGGCTACACCTTC
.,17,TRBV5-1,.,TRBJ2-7,CASSLVPNDLGSYEQYF,TGCGCCAGCAGCTTGGTGCCAAATGATTTAGGGTCCTACGAGCAGTACTTC
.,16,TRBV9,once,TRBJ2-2,CASSVISGWNTGELFF,TGTGCCAGCAGCGTAATAAGCGGGTGGAACACCGGGGAGCTGTTTTTT
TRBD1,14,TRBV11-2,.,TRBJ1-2,CASSFTGTGNGYTF,TGTGCCAGCAGCTTCACCGGGACAGGGAATGGCTACACCTTC
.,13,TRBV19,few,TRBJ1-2,CASKDGTGYGYTF,TGTGCCAGTAAGGATGGAACAGGGTATGGCTACACCTTC
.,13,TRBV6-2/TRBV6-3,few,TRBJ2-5,CASSSAGQETQYF,TGTGCCAGCAGTTCAGCAGGGCAAGAGACCCAGTACTTC
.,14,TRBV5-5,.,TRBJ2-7,CASSLLGQGYEQYF,TGTGCCAGCAGCTTGCTCGGGCAGGGCTACGAGCAGTACTTC
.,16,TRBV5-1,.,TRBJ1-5,CASSPGHGDSNQPQHF,TGCGCCAGCAGCCCGGGACACGGGGATAGCAATCAGCCCCAGCATTTT
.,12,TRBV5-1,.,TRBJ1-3,CASSQTGNTIYF,TGCGCCAGCAGCCAGACTGGAAACACCATATATTTT
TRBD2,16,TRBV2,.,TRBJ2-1,CASSSTSGSPYNEQFF,TGTGCCAGCAGTTCGACTAGCGGGTCCCCCTACAATGAGCAGTTCTTC
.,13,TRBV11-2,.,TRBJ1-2,CASSPGPLYGYTF,TGTGCCAGCAGCCCCGGGCCCCTCTATGGCTACACCTTC
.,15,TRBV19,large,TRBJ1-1,CASSITGFSNTEAFF,TGTGCCAGTAGTATAACAGGGTTCTCGAACACTGAAGCTTTCTTT
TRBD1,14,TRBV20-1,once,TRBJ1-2,CSASHDEGANGYTF,TGCAGTGCTAGCCACGATGAGGGGGCGAATGGCTACACCTTC
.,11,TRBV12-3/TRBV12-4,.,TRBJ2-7,CASSFGYEQYF,TGTGCCAGCAGTTTCGGGTACGAGCAGTACTTC
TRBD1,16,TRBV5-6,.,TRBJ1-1,CASSSGQEVWNTEAFF,TGTGCCAGCAGCTCCGGACAGGAGGTCTGGAACACTGAAGCTTTCTTT
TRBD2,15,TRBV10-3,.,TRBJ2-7,CAISGGLAGQYEQYF,TGTGCCATCAGTGGAGGGCTAGCGGGACAATACGAGCAGTACTTC
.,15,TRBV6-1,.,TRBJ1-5,CASSYYTTGNQPQHF,TGTGCCAGCAGCTATTATACTACAGGGAACCAGCCCCAGCATTTT
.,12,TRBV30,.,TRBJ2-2,CAWSRNTGELFF,TGTGCCTGGAGTCGTAACACCGGGGAGCTGTTTTTT
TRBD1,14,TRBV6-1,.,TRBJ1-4,CASSEGQGAEKLFF,TGTGCCAGCAGTGAAGGACAGGGGGCTGAAAAACTGTTTTTT
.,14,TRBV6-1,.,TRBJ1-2,CASSDYWETDGYTF,TGTGCCAGCAGTGACTACTGGGAAACGGATGGCTACACCTTC
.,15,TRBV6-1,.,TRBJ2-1,CASRLGTHGVNEQFF,TGTGCCAGCAGACTAGGGACTCATGGGGTCAATGAGCAGTTCTTC
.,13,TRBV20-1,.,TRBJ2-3,CSAMGTGTDTQYF,TGCAGTGCTATGGGGACGGGCACAGATACGCAGTATTTT
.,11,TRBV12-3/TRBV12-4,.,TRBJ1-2,CASSLGSGYTF,TGTGCCAGCAGTTTGGGTTCTGGCTACACCTTC
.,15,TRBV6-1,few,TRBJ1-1,CASSRTGGKNTEAFF,TGTGCCAGCAGTCGAACCGGGGGGAAGAACACTGAAGCTTTCTTT
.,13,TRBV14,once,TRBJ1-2,CASSPGNNYGYTF,TGTGCCAGCAGTCCAGGGAATAACTATGGCTACACCTTC
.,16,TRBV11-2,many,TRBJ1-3,CASSLVGRTSGNTIYF,TGTGCCAGCAGCTTAGTAGGCAGGACCTCTGGAAACACCATATATTTT
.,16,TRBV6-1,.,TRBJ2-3,CASSERLRPFPDTQYF,TGTGCCAGCAGTGAGCGACTGCGGCCATTTCCCGATACGCAGTATTTT
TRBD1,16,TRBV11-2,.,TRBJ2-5,CASSLRPWTGWETQYF,TGTGCCAGCAGCTTACGTCCCTGGACAGGGTGGGAGACCCAGTACTTC
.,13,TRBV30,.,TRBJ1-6,CAHQITGNSPLHF,TGTGCCCACCAAATCACAGGGAATTCACCCCTCCACTTT
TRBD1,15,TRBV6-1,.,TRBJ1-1,CASSRQGARDTEAFF,TGTGCCAGCAGTAGGCAGGGGGCTCGTGACACTGAAGCTTTCTTT
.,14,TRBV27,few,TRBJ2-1,CASNGGGSYNEQFF,TGTGCCAGCAATGGGGGAGGCTCCTACAATGAGCAGTTCTTC
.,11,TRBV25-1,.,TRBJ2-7,CASSVQTEQYF,TGTGCCAGCAGTGTACAAACCGAGCAGTACTTC
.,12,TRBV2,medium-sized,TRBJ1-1,CASIKRNTEAFF,TGTGCCAGCATAAAGCGGAACACTGAAGCTTTCTTT